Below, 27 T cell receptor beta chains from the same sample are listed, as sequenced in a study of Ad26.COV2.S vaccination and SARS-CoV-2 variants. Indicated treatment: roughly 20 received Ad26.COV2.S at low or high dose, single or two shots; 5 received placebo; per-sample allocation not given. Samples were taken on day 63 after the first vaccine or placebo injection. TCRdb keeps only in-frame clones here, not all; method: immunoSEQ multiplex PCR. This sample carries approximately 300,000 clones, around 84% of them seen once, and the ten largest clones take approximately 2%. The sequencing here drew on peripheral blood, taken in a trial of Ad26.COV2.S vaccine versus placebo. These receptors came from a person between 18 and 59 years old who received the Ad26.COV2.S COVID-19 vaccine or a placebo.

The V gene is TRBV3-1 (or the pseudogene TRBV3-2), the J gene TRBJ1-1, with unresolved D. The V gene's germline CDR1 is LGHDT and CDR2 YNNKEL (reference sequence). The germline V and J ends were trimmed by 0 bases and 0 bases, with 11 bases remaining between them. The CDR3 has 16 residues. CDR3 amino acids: CASSQDLDHMNTEAFF. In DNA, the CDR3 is TGTGCCAGCAGCCAAGATCTTGACCATATGAACACTGAAGCTTTCTTT.

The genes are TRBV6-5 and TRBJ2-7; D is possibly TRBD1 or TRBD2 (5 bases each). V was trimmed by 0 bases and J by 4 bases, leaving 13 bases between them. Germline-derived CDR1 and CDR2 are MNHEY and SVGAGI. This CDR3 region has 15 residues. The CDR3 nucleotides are TGTGCCAGCAGTTACTCGGAGAGTGGGGGATACGAGCAGTACTTC. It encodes CASSYSESGGYEQYF.

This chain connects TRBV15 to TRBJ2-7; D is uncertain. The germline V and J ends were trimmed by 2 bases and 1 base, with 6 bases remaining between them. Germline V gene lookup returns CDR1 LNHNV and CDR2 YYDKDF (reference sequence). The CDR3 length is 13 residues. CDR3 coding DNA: TGTGCCACCAGCAGACAGGAGTCCTACGAGCAGTACTTC. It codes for CATSRQESYEQYF.

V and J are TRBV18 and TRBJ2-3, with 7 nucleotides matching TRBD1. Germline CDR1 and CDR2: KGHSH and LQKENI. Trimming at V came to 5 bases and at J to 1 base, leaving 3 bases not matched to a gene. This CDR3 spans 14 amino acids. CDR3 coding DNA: TGTGCCAGCTCAGTCCAGGGGGGCACAGATACGCAGTATTTT. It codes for CASSVQGGTDTQYF.

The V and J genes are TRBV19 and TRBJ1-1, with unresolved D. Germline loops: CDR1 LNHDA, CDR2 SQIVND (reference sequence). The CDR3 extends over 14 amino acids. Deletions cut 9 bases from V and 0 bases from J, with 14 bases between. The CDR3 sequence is CASSRGGLNTEAFF. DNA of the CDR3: TGTGCCAGCTCCCGAGGCGGGTTGAACACTGAAGCTTTCTTT. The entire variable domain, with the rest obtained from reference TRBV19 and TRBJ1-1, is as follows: DGGITQSPKYLFRKEGQNVTLSCEQNLNHDAMYWYRQDPGQGLRLIYYSQIVNDFQKGDIAEGYSVSREKKESFPLTVTSAQKNPTAFYLCASSRGGLNTEAFFGQGTRLTVV.

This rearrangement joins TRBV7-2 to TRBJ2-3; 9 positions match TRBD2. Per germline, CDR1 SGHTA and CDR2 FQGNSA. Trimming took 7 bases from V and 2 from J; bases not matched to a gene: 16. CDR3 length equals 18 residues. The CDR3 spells CASTNIPSRGGPTDTQYF. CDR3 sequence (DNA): TGTGCCAGCACCAATATCCCATCGCGGGGGGGGCCCACAGATACGCAGTATTTT.

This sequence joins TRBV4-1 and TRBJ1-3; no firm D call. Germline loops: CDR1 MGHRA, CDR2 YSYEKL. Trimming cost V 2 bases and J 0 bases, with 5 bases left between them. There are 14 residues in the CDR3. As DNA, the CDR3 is TGCGCCAGCAGCCAACAGGACTCTGGAAACACCATATATTTT. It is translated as CASSQQDSGNTIYF.

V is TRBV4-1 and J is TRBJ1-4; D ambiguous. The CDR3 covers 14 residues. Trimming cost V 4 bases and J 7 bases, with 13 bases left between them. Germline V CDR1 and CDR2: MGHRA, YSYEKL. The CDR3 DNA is TGCGCCAGCAGCCTTTTACCACGGGGTGAAAAACTGTTTTTT. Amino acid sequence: CASSLLPRGEKLFF.

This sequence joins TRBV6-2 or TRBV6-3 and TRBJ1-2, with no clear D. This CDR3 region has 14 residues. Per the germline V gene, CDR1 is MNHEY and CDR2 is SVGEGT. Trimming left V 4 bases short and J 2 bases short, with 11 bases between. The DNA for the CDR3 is TGTGCCAGCAGTTCTGTCAGACCCAACTATGGCTACACCTTC. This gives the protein CASSSVRPNYGYTF.

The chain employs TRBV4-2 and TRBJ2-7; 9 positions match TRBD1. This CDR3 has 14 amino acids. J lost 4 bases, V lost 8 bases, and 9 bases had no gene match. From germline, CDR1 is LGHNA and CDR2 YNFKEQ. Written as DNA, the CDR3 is TGTGCCAGCGGCCCTGGGGACAGGGAATACGAGCAGTACTTC. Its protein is CASGPGDREYEQYF.

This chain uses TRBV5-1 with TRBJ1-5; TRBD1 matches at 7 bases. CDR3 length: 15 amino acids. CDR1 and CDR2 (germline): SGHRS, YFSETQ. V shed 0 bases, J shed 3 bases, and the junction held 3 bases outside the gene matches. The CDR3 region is CASSLEGQNNQPQHF. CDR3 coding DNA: TGCGCCAGCAGCTTGGAGGGACAGAACAATCAGCCCCAGCATTTT.

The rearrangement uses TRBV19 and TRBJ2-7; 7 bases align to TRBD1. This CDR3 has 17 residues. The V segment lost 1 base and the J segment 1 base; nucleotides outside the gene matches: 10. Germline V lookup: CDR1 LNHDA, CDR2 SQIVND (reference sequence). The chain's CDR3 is CASSIAPQGLGSYEQYF. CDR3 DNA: TGTGCCAGTAGTATAGCCCCACAGGGGCTGGGATCCTACGAGCAGTACTTC.

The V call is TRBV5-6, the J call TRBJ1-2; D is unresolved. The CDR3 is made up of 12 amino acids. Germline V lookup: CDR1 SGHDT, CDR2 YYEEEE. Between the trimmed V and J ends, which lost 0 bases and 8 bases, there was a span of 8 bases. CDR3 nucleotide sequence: TGTGCCAGCAGCTTGGGACGAAAGGGCTACACCTTC. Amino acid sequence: CASSLGRKGYTF.

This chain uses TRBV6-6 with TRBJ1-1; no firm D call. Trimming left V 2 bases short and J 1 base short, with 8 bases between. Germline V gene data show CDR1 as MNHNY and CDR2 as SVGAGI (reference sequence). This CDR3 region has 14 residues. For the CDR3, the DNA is TGTGCCAGCAGTTACCTTGGTTCGAACACTGAAGCTTTCTTT. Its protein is CASSYLGSNTEAFF.

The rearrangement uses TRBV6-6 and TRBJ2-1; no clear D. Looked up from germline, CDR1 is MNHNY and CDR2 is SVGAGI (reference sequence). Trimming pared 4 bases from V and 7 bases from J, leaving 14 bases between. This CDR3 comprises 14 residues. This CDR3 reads CASSLITLTNEQFF. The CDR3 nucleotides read TGTGCCAGCAGTTTGATCACGTTGACTAATGAGCAGTTCTTC.

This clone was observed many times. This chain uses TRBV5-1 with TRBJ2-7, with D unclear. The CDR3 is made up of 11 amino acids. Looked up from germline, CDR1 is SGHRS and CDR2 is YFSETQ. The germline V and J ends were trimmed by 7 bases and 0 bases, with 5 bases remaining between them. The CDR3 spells CASRTSYEQYF. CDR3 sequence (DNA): TGCGCCAGCCGTACCTCCTACGAGCAGTACTTC.

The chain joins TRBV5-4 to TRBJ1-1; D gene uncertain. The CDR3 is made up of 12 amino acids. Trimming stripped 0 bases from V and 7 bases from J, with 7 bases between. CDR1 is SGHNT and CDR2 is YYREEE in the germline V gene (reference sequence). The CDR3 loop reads CASSLVGGEAFF. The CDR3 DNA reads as TGTGCCAGCAGCTTGGTGGGTGGTGAAGCTTTCTTT.

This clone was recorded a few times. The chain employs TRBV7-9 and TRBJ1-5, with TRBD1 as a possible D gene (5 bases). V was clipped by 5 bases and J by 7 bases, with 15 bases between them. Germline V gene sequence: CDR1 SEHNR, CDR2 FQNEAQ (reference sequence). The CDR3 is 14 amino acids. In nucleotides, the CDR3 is TGTGCCAGCAGCCCTGGGACCATGGGGCAGCCCCAGCATTTT. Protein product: CASSPGTMGQPQHF.

Here the CDR3 DNA reads TGTGCCAGCAGCCCGAGACAGGTTGATTATGGCTACACCTTC. Its protein is CASSPRQVDYGYTF. The chain is built from TRBV11-3 and TRBJ1-2; TRBD1 is a possible D gene (6 bases). The CDR3 is 14 amino acids. Germline CDR1 reads SGHNT; CDR2 reads YENEEA. V was cut by 5 bases and J by 5 bases, with 15 bases left in between.

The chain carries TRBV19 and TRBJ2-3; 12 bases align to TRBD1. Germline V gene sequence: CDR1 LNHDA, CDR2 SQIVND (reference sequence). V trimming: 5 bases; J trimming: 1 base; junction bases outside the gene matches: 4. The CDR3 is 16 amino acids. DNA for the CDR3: TGTGCCAGTAGTTCCCGGGACAGGGGGCGCACAGATACGCAGTATTTT. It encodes CASSSRDRGRTDTQYF.

The CDR3 is CSVGIVWGRSSTDTQYF. CDR3 nucleotides: TGCAGCGTTGGGATCGTTTGGGGCCGGTCGAGCACAGATACGCAGTATTTT. The chain employs TRBV29-1 and TRBJ2-3; the D gene is possibly TRBD1 (5 bases). Trimming removed 4 bases at V and 0 bases at J, with 20 bases between. The CDR3 totals 17 residues. The germline V gene has CDR1 SQVTM and CDR2 ANQGSEA.

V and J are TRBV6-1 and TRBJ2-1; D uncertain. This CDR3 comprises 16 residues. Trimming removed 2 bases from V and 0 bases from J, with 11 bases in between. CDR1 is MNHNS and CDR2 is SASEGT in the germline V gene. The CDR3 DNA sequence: TGTGCCAGCAGTGAATCAATTTGGTACTCCTACAATGAGCAGTTCTTC. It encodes CASSESIWYSYNEQFF.

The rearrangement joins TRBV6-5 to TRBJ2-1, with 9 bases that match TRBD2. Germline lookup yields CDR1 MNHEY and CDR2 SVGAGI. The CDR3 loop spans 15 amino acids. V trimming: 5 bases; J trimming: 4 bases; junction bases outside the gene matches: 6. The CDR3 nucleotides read TGTGCCAGCAGTATAGCGGGGGCCCTTTACAATGAGCAGTTCTTC. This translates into CASSIAGALYNEQFF.

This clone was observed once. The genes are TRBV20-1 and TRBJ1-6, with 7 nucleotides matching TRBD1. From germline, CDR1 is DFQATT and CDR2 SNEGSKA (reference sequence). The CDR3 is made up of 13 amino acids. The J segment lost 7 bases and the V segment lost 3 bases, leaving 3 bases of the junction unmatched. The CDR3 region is CSASGDSNSPLHF. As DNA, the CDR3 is TGCAGTGCTAGTGGGGACAGCAATTCACCCCTCCACTTT.

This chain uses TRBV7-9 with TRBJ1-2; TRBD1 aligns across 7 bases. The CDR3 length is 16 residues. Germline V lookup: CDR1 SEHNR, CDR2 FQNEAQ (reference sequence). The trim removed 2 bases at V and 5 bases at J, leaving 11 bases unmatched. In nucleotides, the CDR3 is TGTGCCAGCAGCTTATCAGGGGGGGCGTCGGAATATGGCTACACCTTC. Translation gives CASSLSGGASEYGYTF.

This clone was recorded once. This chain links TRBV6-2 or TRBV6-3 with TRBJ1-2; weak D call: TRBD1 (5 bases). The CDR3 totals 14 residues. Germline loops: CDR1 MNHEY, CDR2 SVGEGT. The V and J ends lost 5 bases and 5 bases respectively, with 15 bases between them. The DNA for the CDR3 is TGTGCCAGCAGTCCGACACAGGAGTCGTATGGCTACACCTTC. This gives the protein CASSPTQESYGYTF.

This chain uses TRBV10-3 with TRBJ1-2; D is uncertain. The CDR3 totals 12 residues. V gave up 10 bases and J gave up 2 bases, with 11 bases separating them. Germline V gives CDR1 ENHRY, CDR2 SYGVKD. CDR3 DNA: TGTGCCACCATACGGGGAAACTATGGCTACACCTTC. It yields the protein CATIRGNYGYTF.